Detailed here is one T cell receptor beta chain. The antigen remains unidentified. The table came from immunoSEQ multiplex PCR; TCRdb's copy has only in-frame clones and leaves some out. This table holds 70,000 or so clones, just over 90% found once. The source of the sample is a study of lymphopenia after photon versus proton radiotherapy. The CDR3 totals 16 residues. V shed 0 bases and J shed 7 bases, with 16 bases lying between them. Germline V gene lookup returns CDR1 SGHAT and CDR2 FQNNGV. Findings and limits, study-wide: Authors raise, but do not show, better survival with proton therapy. Proton therapy kept repertoires fairly stable, unlike photons, which gained effector/memory cells. After lymphocyte nadir, photon-treated repertoires showed oligoclonal expansion, especially CD8+ Temra.

V usage is TRBV11-2 and J usage is TRBJ1-5; possible D gene TRBD1, 6 bases. This specimen was peripheral blood, taken from a patient treated with photon-based radiotherapy. This clonotype was obtained from a woman in her 70s with pancreatic cancer. Here the CDR3 reads CASSLDNRAWHQPQHF. CDR3 coding DNA: TGTGCCAGCAGCTTAGACAACAGGGCTTGGCACCAGCCCCAGCATTTT.